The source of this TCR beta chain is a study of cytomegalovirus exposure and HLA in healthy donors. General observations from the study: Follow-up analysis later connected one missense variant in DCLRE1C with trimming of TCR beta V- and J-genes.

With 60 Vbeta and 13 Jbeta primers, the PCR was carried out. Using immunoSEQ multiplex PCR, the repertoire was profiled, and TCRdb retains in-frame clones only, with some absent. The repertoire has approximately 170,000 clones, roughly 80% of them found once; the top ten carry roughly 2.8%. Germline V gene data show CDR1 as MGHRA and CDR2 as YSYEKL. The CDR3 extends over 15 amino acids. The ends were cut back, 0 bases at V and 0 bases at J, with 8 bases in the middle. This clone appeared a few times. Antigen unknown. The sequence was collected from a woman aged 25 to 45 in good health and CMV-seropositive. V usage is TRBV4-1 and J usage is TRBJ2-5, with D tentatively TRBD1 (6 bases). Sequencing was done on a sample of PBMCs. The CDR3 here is CASSQEGGYQETQYF. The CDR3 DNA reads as TGCGCCAGCAGCCAAGAAGGGGGATACCAAGAGACCCAGTACTTC.